The 30 T cell receptor beta chains listed next were all sequenced from one sample in a study of CD8 T cells in ankylosing spondylitis. Study observations and caveats: Characteristic, it appeared, of ankylosing spondylitis blood was a TCR beta motif of about eight highly homologous variants.

These receptors lack a known antigen. Via MiXCR, TCRdb re-called the 5' RACE reads, giving one row per CDR3 protein. This sample has 130,000 or so distinct CDR3 sequences; approximately 17% occur once, and the top ten carry roughly a third. Material for sequencing was blood, either unsorted or a sorted T cell fraction (not recorded which). These receptors all come from a male donor with ankylosing spondylitis.

This clonotype was seen a single time. Since a much larger clone is just one base distant, this may be a read error. Because the CDR3 is missing its conserved closing phenylalanine or tryptophan, this is likely a read error. The gene calls are TRBV20-1 and TRBJ2-5; no firm D call. Germline V lookup: CDR1 DFQATT, CDR2 SNEGSKA (reference sequence). This CDR3 region has 13 residues. Trimming removed 5 bases at V and 1 base at J, with 11 bases between. DNA for the CDR3: TGCAGTGCTTCCAACGTTATCCAAGAGACCCAGTACCTC. Protein sequence: CSASNVIQETQYL.

There are a few counts of this clonotype. V and J are TRBV5-8 and TRBJ1-5, with TRBD1 as a possible D gene (5 bases). This CDR3 contains 14 residues. V gave up 2 bases and J gave up 6 bases, with 12 bases separating them. Germline assignment: CDR1 SGHTS and CDR2 YDEGEE. CDR3 amino acids: CASSFMGRLQPQHF. The DNA of the CDR3 is TGTGCCAGCAGCTTTATGGGGCGTCTTCAGCCCCAGCATTTT. Using reference TRBV5-8 and TRBJ1-5 for the parts outside the CDR3, the full variable domain is EAGVTQSPTHLIKTRGQQATLRCSPISGHTSVYWYQQALGLGLQFLLWYDEGEERNRGNFPPRFSGRQFPNYSSELNVNALELEDSALYLCASSFMGRLQPQHFGDGTRLSIL.

This clonotype was seen only a few times. This chain links TRBV28 with TRBJ2-1, with D perhaps given as TRBD1 or TRBD2 (5 bases each). Germline-derived CDR1 and CDR2 are MDHEN and SYDVKM. CDR3 size: 15 residues. Trimming pared 4 bases from V and 8 bases from J, leaving 18 bases between. The CDR3: CASSSAGTPVDEQFF. The CDR3 DNA follows: TGTGCCAGCAGTTCCGCCGGGACCCCCGTCGATGAGCAGTTCTTC.

This clonotype has just a few counts. The chain uses TRBV19 and TRBJ2-2; 8 bases match TRBD2. Germline CDR1 and CDR2: LNHDA and SQIVND (reference sequence). The CDR3 length is 15 residues. The ends lost 7 bases at V and 3 bases at J; junction bases unmatched: 7. In DNA, the CDR3 is TGTGCCAGTAAAGTGCCGGGAGGGCACACCGGGGAGCTGTTTTTT. Translating it yields CASKVPGGHTGELFF.

This clonotype appeared a few times. The chain uses TRBV7-2 and TRBJ2-1; D is possibly TRBD2 (6 bases). V lost 3 bases, J lost 7 bases, and 16 bases lay in between. Looked up from germline, CDR1 is SGHTA and CDR2 is FQGNSA. This CDR3 is 15 amino acids long. The CDR3 loop reads CASSFSGRVGNEQFF. For the CDR3, the DNA is TGTGCCAGCAGCTTCAGCGGGCGGGTCGGAAATGAGCAGTTCTTC.

The V and J genes are TRBV20-1 and TRBJ2-7, with 7 bases identical to TRBD2. This CDR3 is 15 amino acids long. The V segment lost 1 base and the J segment 1 base; nucleotides outside the gene matches: 7. From germline, CDR1 is DFQATT and CDR2 SNEGSKA (reference sequence). CDR3 in amino acids: CSARVREAPSYEQYF. CDR3 coding DNA: TGCAGTGCTAGAGTACGGGAGGCGCCATCCTACGAGCAGTACTTC.

In nucleotides, the CDR3 is TGTGCCAGTAGGCACAGGGGGGCAGTCGGAGCTTTCTTT. As protein: CASRHRGAVGAFF. The gene calls are TRBV19 and TRBJ1-1, with 8 bases matching TRBD1. Germline V gene data show CDR1 as LNHDA and CDR2 as SQIVND (reference sequence). Unmatched junction bases numbered 10, after V lost 6 bases and J lost 10 bases. This CDR3 has 13 amino acids.

The chain has TRBV20-1 and TRBJ1-1, with D possibly TRBD1 on 5 matching bases. Germline CDR1 is DFQATT and CDR2 is SNEGSKA (reference sequence). Trimming took 6 bases from V and 1 from J, leaving 12 bases between them. The CDR3 totals 13 residues. In DNA, the CDR3 is TGCAGTGCCCCCAGGGTGGGGAACACTGAAGCTTTCTTT. Translation: CSAPRVGNTEAFF.

This clonotype was detected only once. The CDR3 is CAWSPSSGSIDTQYF. The CDR3 nucleotides read TGTGCCTGGAGCCCCTCTAGCGGGAGTATAGATACGCAGTATTTT. This rearrangement joins TRBV30 to TRBJ2-3; 10 bases are shared with TRBD2. The length of the CDR3 is 15 residues. CDR1 and CDR2 from the germline V gene are GTSNPN and SVGIG (reference sequence). Trimming took 3 bases from V and 5 from J; bases not matched to a gene: 8. Looking up the rest from reference TRBV30 and TRBJ2-3 gives the full variable domain: SQTIHQWPATLVQPVGSPLSLECTVEGTSNPNLYWYRQAAGRGLQLLFYSVGIGQISSEVPQNLSASRPQDRQFILSSKKLLLSDSGFYLCAWSPSSGSIDTQYFGPGTRLTVL.

This clonotype was counted between two and nine times. The V and J genes are TRBV5-1 and TRBJ2-1; no firm D call. This CDR3 is built from 14 residues. The germline V and J ends were trimmed by 0 bases and 2 bases, with 6 bases remaining between them. CDR1 and CDR2 from the germline V gene are SGHRS and YFSETQ. The CDR3 nucleotides are TGCGCCAGCAGCTTGGAAAGTACCTACAATGAGCAGTTCTTC. It codes for CASSLESTYNEQFF. Variable domain in full (rest from reference TRBV5-1 and TRBJ2-1): KAGVTQTPRYLIKTRGQQVTLSCSPISGHRSVSWYQQTPGQGLQFLFEYFSETQRNKGNFPGRFSGRQFSNSRSEMNVSTLELGDSALYLCASSLESTYNEQFFGPGTRLTVL.

This chain links TRBV29-1 with TRBJ2-1, with 13 bases fitting TRBD2. The trim removed 4 bases at V and 5 bases at J, leaving 5 bases unmatched. Germline V gene data show CDR1 as SQVTM and CDR2 as ANQGSEA. There are 15 residues in the CDR3. In nucleotides, the CDR3 is TGCAGCGTTGCCGGGACTAGCGGGGCCCACAATGAGCAGTTCTTC. Translation: CSVAGTSGAHNEQFF.

The table lists this clonotype with many counts. The rearrangement links TRBV7-9 to TRBJ2-3; no clear D. The CDR3 consists of 11 residues. Trimming took off 4 bases at V and 5 bases at J, with 4 bases between the two ends. Germline V CDR1 and CDR2: SEHNR, FQNEAQ (reference sequence). CDR3 nucleotides: TGTGCCAGCAGCTCTCTAGATACGCAGTATTTT. Its protein product is CASSSLDTQYF.

In this sample, this clonotype turned up a few times. The chain carries TRBV11-1 and TRBJ2-1; 11 nucleotides match TRBD2. V shed 5 bases and J 1 base; nucleotides not matched to a gene: 10. Per germline, CDR1 SGHAT and CDR2 FQDESV (reference sequence). The CDR3 loop spans 18 amino acids. As DNA, the CDR3 is TGTGCCAGCAGCGGTCCACTAGCGGGAGAGGGGTCCTACAATGAGCAGTTCTTC. Protein sequence: CASSGPLAGEGSYNEQFF. Using reference TRBV11-1 and TRBJ2-1 for the parts outside the CDR3, the full variable domain is EAEVAQSPRYKITEKSQAVAFWCDPISGHATLYWYRQILGQGPELLVQFQDESVVDDSQLPKDRFSAERLKGVDSTLKIQPAELGDSAMYLCASSGPLAGEGSYNEQFFGPGTRLTVL.

J is TRBJ2-7 and V is TRBV4-3, with a tentative D call TRBD2 (5 bases). The CDR3 runs 17 residues. Germline V gene sequence: CDR1 LGHNA, CDR2 YSLEER. Trimming stripped 0 bases from V and 0 bases from J, with 15 bases between. The CDR3 nucleotides are TGCGCCAGCAGCCAAGATCGAGTAGCGTCTAGCTCCTACGAGCAGTACTTC. Protein sequence: CASSQDRVASSSYEQYF.

This clonotype appeared a few times. The J gene is TRBJ1-5, the V gene TRBV4-1; D is unresolved. V was pared by 0 bases and J by 3 bases, with 9 bases between. The germline V gene encodes CDR1 MGHRA and CDR2 YSYEKL. CDR3 length: 15 amino acids. DNA of the CDR3: TGCGCCAGCAGCCAAGATTGGACGGACAATCAGCCCCAGCATTTT. It yields the protein CASSQDWTDNQPQHF.

The chain couples TRBV6-1 to TRBJ2-3; 14 bases line up with TRBD2. Germline V lookup: CDR1 MNHNS, CDR2 SASEGT. This CDR3 contains 17 residues. V lost 5 bases, J lost 8 bases, and 12 bases stayed unmatched. Written as DNA, the CDR3 is TGTGCCAGCAGTCCGGGACTAGCGGGAGCGGAAGGGATTACGCAGTATTTT. The encoded protein is CASSPGLAGAEGITQYF.

This clonotype was counted only a few times. The rearrangement uses TRBV7-8 and TRBJ2-7; the D is unclear. Trimming took off 1 base at V and 6 bases at J, with 10 bases between the two ends. The CDR3 consists of 13 residues. Germline V gene lookup returns CDR1 SGHVS and CDR2 FQNEAQ. CDR3 DNA sequence: TGTGCCAGCAGCTTAGGGTCAGCGTCCGAGCAGTACTTC. Amino acids: CASSLGSASEQYF.

The chain combines TRBV7-9 with TRBJ2-5; a possible D gene is TRBD2 (5 bases). Germline assignment: CDR1 SEHNR and CDR2 FQNEAQ (reference sequence). The CDR3 loop spans 14 amino acids. Trimming took 4 bases from V and 2 from J, leaving 11 bases between them. CDR3 coding DNA: TGTGCCAGCAGCTCCTTTGAGGGACAAGAGACCCAGTACTTC. Its translation is CASSSFEGQETQYF.

The chain carries TRBV7-9 and TRBJ2-7; TRBD1 matches 7 bases. The CDR3 is 12 residues long. V lost 8 bases to trimming and J lost 7 bases; unmatched junction nucleotides: 8. Germline V gives CDR1 SEHNR, CDR2 FQNEAQ (reference sequence). The CDR3 loop is CASQTGRVEQYF. For the CDR3, the DNA is TGTGCCAGCCAGACAGGGCGGGTGGAGCAGTACTTC. Full variable domain (rest looked up from reference TRBV7-9 and TRBJ2-7): DTGVSQNPRHKITKRGQNVTFRCDPISEHNRLYWYRQTLGQGPEFLTYFQNEAQLEKSRLLSDRFSAERPKGSFSTLEIQRTEQGDSAMYLCASQTGRVEQYFGPGTRLTVT.

The V gene is TRBV5-6, the J gene TRBJ2-1; TRBD1 matches at 10 bases. The CDR3 is 16 amino acids. Trimming removed 1 base from V and 5 bases from J; junction bases left unmatched: 6. Germline V gives CDR1 SGHDT, CDR2 YYEEEE. CDR3 region: CASSLPRDRGDNEQFF. The CDR3 DNA sequence: TGTGCCAGCAGCTTGCCCCGGGACAGGGGAGACAATGAGCAGTTCTTC. Variable domain in full (rest from reference TRBV5-6 and TRBJ2-1): DAGVTQSPTHLIKTRGQQVTLRCSPKSGHDTVSWYQQALGQGPQFIFQYYEEEERQRGNFPDRFSGHQFPNYSSELNVNALLLGDSALYLCASSLPRDRGDNEQFFGPGTRLTVL.

This clonotype was recorded a few times. This chain uses TRBV11-2 with TRBJ2-4; 9 bases are shared with TRBD1. The CDR3 loop spans 17 amino acids. CDR1 is SGHAT and CDR2 is FQNNGV in the germline V gene. V shed 0 bases, J shed 6 bases, and the junction held 9 bases outside the gene matches. CDR3 in amino acids: CASSLEPQGASGNIQYF. CDR3 sequence (DNA): TGTGCCAGCAGCTTAGAACCACAGGGGGCTTCGGGAAACATTCAGTACTTC.

This clonotype was detected many times. The conserved closing phenylalanine or tryptophan is absent in this CDR3, likely reflecting a read error. No DNA is shown, since the ends of the CDR3 on it are uncertain; the CDR3 is the one TCRdb lists. The chain links TRBV12-3 or TRBV12-4 to TRBJ1-2. The CDR3 is 10 amino acids long, termini counted. The chain's CDR3 is CASSLAQVAL.

The V call is TRBV7-8, the J call TRBJ1-2; 7 bases map to TRBD1. Per the germline V gene, CDR1 is SGHVS and CDR2 is FQNEAQ. The CDR3 is 17 amino acids. V lost 0 bases, J lost 3 bases, and 10 bases stayed unmatched. The CDR3 reads CASSLALVTGFDYGYTF. DNA of the CDR3: TGTGCCAGCAGCTTAGCGTTGGTGACAGGGTTCGACTATGGCTACACCTTC.

This clonotype was observed many times. This chain uses TRBV20-1 with TRBJ2-7; 12 nucleotides agree with TRBD2. The CDR3 is 15 residues long. Per the germline V gene, CDR1 is DFQATT and CDR2 is SNEGSKA (reference sequence). V was clipped by 3 bases and J by 4 bases; unmatched bases: 7. CDR3 coding DNA: TGCAGTGCTAGGCCCGGACTAGCGGGATTGTACGAGCAGTACTTC. Its translation: CSARPGLAGLYEQYF.

This clonotype was detected a few times. This sequence joins TRBV4-2 and TRBJ2-7; tentative D call: TRBD2 (7 bases). The length of the CDR3 is 14 residues. Germline V CDR1 and CDR2: LGHNA, YNFKEQ. Trimming stripped 4 bases from V and 2 bases from J, with 12 bases between. CDR3 in amino acids: CASSPGEGAYEQYF. CDR3 sequence (DNA): TGTGCCAGCAGCCCTGGGGAGGGGGCCTACGAGCAGTACTTC.

In its sample, this clonotype was seen many times. The chain carries TRBV12-3 or TRBV12-4 and TRBJ2-7; D not resolved. This CDR3 is 11 amino acids long. The germline V and J ends were trimmed by 7 bases and 1 base, with 5 bases remaining between them. CDR3 DNA sequence: TGTGCCAGCACAAGTTCCTACGAGCAGTACTTC. It is translated as CASTSSYEQYF.

The chain combines TRBV2 with TRBJ2-3; TRBD2 matches 7 bases. J was trimmed by 3 bases and V by 6 bases; bases with no gene match: 15. CDR1 SNHLY and CDR2 FYNNEI come from the germline V gene. This CDR3 has 17 residues. The CDR3 region has the DNA TGTGCCAGCAGGAGGTATTTGAGGGGACTAAATACAGATACGCAGTATTTT. The encoded protein is CASRRYLRGLNTDTQYF. The full variable domain, its missing parts supplied by reference TRBV2 and TRBJ2-3, is EPEVTQTPSHQVTQMGQEVILRCVPISNHLYFYWYRQILGQKVEFLVSFYNNEISEKSEIFDDQFSVERPDGSNFTLKIRSTKLEDSAMYFCASRRYLRGLNTDTQYFGPGTRLTVL.

This clonotype was found many times. This chain connects TRBV12-3 or TRBV12-4 to TRBJ2-3, with D uncertain. This CDR3 contains 11 residues. The V gene lost 9 bases and the J gene lost 4 bases, with 8 bases spanning the gap. In nucleotides, the CDR3 is TGTGCCAGTGGTCCTTCAGATACGCAGTATTTT. It is translated as CASGPSDTQYF.

J is TRBJ1-4 and V is TRBV5-1; 8 bases align to TRBD1. This CDR3 spans 16 amino acids. The germline V gene has CDR1 SGHRS and CDR2 YFSETQ. V lost 0 bases to trimming and J lost 6 bases; unmatched junction nucleotides: 7. CDR3 in DNA: TGCGCCAGCAGCTTGGCACAGGGGGACTGGGATGAAAAACTGTTTTTT. It encodes CASSLAQGDWDEKLFF.

V usage is TRBV5-6 and J usage is TRBJ1-1, with 8 bases identical to TRBD1. The CDR3 length is 14 residues. Germline V gene lookup returns CDR1 SGHDT and CDR2 YYEEEE. With 3 bases clipped from V and 7 bases from J, the junction kept 8 bases outside the gene matches. As DNA, the CDR3 is TGTGCCAGCAGCTCGCGGGACAGGCTCCATGAAGCTTTCTTT. Its translation is CASSSRDRLHEAFF. The whole variable domain, remainder taken from reference TRBV5-6 and TRBJ1-1, is DAGVTQSPTHLIKTRGQQVTLRCSPKSGHDTVSWYQQALGQGPQFIFQYYEEEERQRGNFPDRFSGHQFPNYSSELNVNALLLGDSALYLCASSSRDRLHEAFFGQGTRLTVV.